This record covers a single T cell receptor (beta chain). The source of the sample is a study of blood T cell repertoires in COVID-19. Overall study: Researchers got acute and convalescent COVID-19 samples from the United States, Italy and Spain. PBMCs, B-cell-depleted T cells, or T cells were the source of the cDNA or gDNA that made up the material.

Per the study methods: Reference gene primer amplification gave estimated nucleated cell counts. This table comes from immunoSEQ multiplex PCR, and its TCRdb copy is limited to in-frame clones, with some not included. V, J and clone size were drawn from that table, and D and trimming were deduced from the DNA. Here the sample spans some 200,000 clones, roughly nine tenths being singletons. The clonotype was recovered from a woman in her 50s with acute or convalescent COVID-19. Sequenced: peripheral blood.

The CDR3 reads CASGDLINSPLHF. DNA of the CDR3: TGTGCCAGCGGAGATCTGATTAATTCACCCCTCCACTTT. V usage is TRBV9 and J usage is TRBJ1-6; D is unclear. The V and J ends lost 7 bases and 6 bases respectively, with 11 bases between them. CDR1 and CDR2 (germline): SGDLS, YYNGEE. The CDR3 runs to 13 residues.